The 28 T cell receptor beta chains reported below all come from one sample, sequenced in a study of T cells after yellow fever vaccination. TCRdb re-called the 5' RACE reads through MiXCR, storing one row per CDR3 protein. The data hold 100,000 or so distinct CDR3 sequences, with around 9.8% observed a single time. Sequencing used CD8+ T cells not binding an NS4B(214-222) dextramer, sorted from PBMCs, obtained less than 18 days after the first yellow fever vaccination. These receptors came from a man aged 18 to 35 who received the YFV17D yellow fever vaccine.

This clonotype was detected only once. The chain combines TRBV29-1 with TRBJ2-6; D is uncertain. Germline V gives CDR1 SQVTM, CDR2 ANQGSEA. The CDR3 has 13 residues. V was pared by 3 bases and J by 4 bases, with 7 bases between. In DNA, the CDR3 is TGCAGCGTTGATTTCCTCGGGGCCAACGTCCTGACTTTC. Its protein is CSVDFLGANVLTF.

This clonotype was counted ten times or more. V and J are TRBV12-3 or TRBV12-4 and TRBJ2-1; D may be TRBD1 or TRBD2 (6 bases each). V lost 4 bases and J lost 6, with 13 bases in between. This CDR3 spans 14 amino acids. CDR3 loop: CASSSTGAPNEQFF. CDR3 in DNA: TGTGCCAGCAGTTCCACGGGGGCGCCCAATGAGCAGTTCTTC.

This clonotype occurred a few times. This chain connects TRBV10-3 to TRBJ2-7, with D perhaps matching TRBD1 or TRBD2 (5 bases each). Germline-derived CDR1 and CDR2 are ENHRY and SYGVKD. The CDR3 spans 14 residues. Trimming pared 0 bases from V and 7 bases from J, leaving 13 bases between. The CDR3 loop is CAISESMGPPEQYF. DNA of the CDR3: TGTGCCATCAGTGAGTCTATGGGACCCCCGGAGCAGTACTTC.

This sequence joins TRBV20-1 and TRBJ2-3; 12 nucleotides agree with TRBD2. The J segment lost 3 bases and the V segment lost 0 bases, leaving 1 base of the junction unmatched. Germline V gene lookup returns CDR1 DFQATT and CDR2 SNEGSKA (reference sequence). This CDR3 is 15 amino acids long. This CDR3 is CSAREGTSGTDTQYF. The DNA of the CDR3 is TGCAGTGCTAGAGAGGGGACTAGCGGGACAGATACGCAGTATTTT.

The rearrangement links TRBV11-1 to TRBJ2-1, with TRBD2 matching over 11 bases. Trimming at V came to 4 bases and at J to 5 bases, leaving 16 bases not matched to a gene. Germline CDR1 SGHAT, CDR2 FQDESV (reference sequence). The CDR3 contains 19 residues. The CDR3 is CASSSSTPLAGGKNNEQFF. The CDR3 nucleotides are TGTGCCAGCAGCTCCTCTACTCCCTTAGCGGGGGGGAAAAACAATGAGCAGTTCTTC.

The chain has TRBV7-8 and TRBJ2-1; perhaps TRBD2 as D (5 bases). The V end was cut by 4 bases, the J end by 6 bases, with 10 bases between. CDR3 size: 13 residues. Germline V gene sequence: CDR1 SGHVS, CDR2 FQNEAQ. CDR3 amino acids: CASSSGITNEQFF. The DNA for the CDR3 is TGTGCCAGCAGCTCGGGGATCACCAATGAGCAGTTCTTC.

Points on this clonotype: A much larger clone is a single base away; this may be a read error. The rearrangement links TRBV5-1 to TRBJ2-1; D is possibly TRBD1 or TRBD2 (5 bases each). V was trimmed by 0 bases and J by 6 bases, leaving 13 bases between them. Germline CDR1 reads SGHRS; CDR2 reads YFSETQ. The CDR3 loop spans 15 amino acids. The CDR3 region has the DNA TGCGCCAGCAGCTTGGACCGGGGCACGTGCAATGAGCAGTTCTTC. Amino acids: CASSLDRGTCNEQFF.

The chain has TRBV7-8 and TRBJ2-7; 7 bases are shared with TRBD1. Trimming cost V 4 bases and J 3 bases; bases outside gene matches: 9. Germline CDR1 is SGHVS and CDR2 is FQNEAQ. CDR3 length: 15 residues. The CDR3 nucleotides read TGTGCCAGCAGCTGGACCGACAGGGCGGGCTACGAGCAGTACTTC. Its protein is CASSWTDRAGYEQYF.

The chain couples TRBV4-1 to TRBJ1-4, with TRBD1 identical over 7 bases. V gave up 4 bases and J gave up 8 bases; unmatched junction bases: 7. CDR3 length: 14 amino acids. Germline assignment: CDR1 MGHRA and CDR2 YSYEKL. Here the CDR3 reads CASSPRQGLEKLFF. In DNA form, the CDR3 reads TGCGCCAGCAGCCCCAGACAGGGCCTCGAAAAACTGTTTTTT.

The chain couples TRBV20-1 to TRBJ1-1, with 10 bases fitting TRBD1. CDR3 length equals 13 residues. J lost 6 bases, V lost 5 bases, and 6 bases had no gene match. CDR1 is DFQATT, CDR2 SNEGSKA, per germline (reference sequence). CDR3 protein: CSAPDRGLSEAFF. CDR3 nucleotides: TGCAGTGCTCCCGACAGGGGGCTTTCTGAAGCTTTCTTT.

This clonotype was picked up a small number of times. The V gene is TRBV5-5, the J gene TRBJ2-3, with D possibly matching TRBD2 (6 bases). V gave up 1 base and J gave up 0 bases, with 12 bases separating them. From germline, CDR1 is SGHKS and CDR2 YYEKEE (reference sequence). This CDR3 has 16 residues. Written as DNA, the CDR3 is TGTGCCAGCAGCTTGTGGGGCGGGGTAAGCACAGATACGCAGTATTTT. Translation gives CASSLWGGVSTDTQYF.

The rearrangement uses TRBV5-4 and TRBJ1-5; 7 bases are shared with TRBD1. The germline V gene encodes CDR1 SGHNT and CDR2 YYREEE (reference sequence). The CDR3 runs to 14 residues. V trimming: 1 base; J trimming: 5 bases; junction bases outside the gene matches: 3. The CDR3 loop is CASSLQGGHQPQHF. In DNA form, the CDR3 reads TGTGCCAGCAGCTTGCAGGGGGGACATCAGCCCCAGCATTTT.

This clonotype was found a few times. The CDR3 region is CASSLMMGVTDTQYF. The CDR3 nucleotides read TGTGCCAGCAGCCTAATGATGGGGGTAACAGATACGCAGTATTTT. The V call is TRBV7-9, the J call TRBJ2-3; TRBD1 or TRBD2 may be the D gene (5 bases each). V shed 5 bases and J shed 3 bases, with 15 bases lying between them. This CDR3 is 15 amino acids long. Germline assignment: CDR1 SEHNR and CDR2 FQNEAQ (reference sequence).

The CDR3 loop reads CASSLFYEQFF. As DNA, the CDR3 is TGTGCCAGCAGCTTATTCTATGAGCAGTTCTTC. This chain joins TRBV7-2 and TRBJ2-1, with D hard to call. CDR1 SGHTA and CDR2 FQGNSA come from the germline V gene. This CDR3 contains 11 residues. V lost 2 bases, J lost 8 bases, and 4 bases lay in between.

This clonotype has more than one count but fewer than ten. This chain connects TRBV6-2 or TRBV6-3 to TRBJ2-3, with D unresolved. The CDR3 totals 15 residues. Trimming left V 8 bases short and J 1 base short, with 16 bases between. CDR1 and CDR2 (germline): MNHEY, SVGEGT. The CDR3 coding sequence is TGTGCCAGCGCTCGAGTTTTTCGGGGCACAGATACGCAGTATTTT. It translates to CASARVFRGTDTQYF.

V and J are TRBV12-3 or TRBV12-4 and TRBJ2-2; D is uncertain. Trimming stripped 6 bases from V and 5 bases from J, with 4 bases between. The CDR3 has 11 amino acids. The CDR3 nucleotides read TGTGCCAGCAGAGCGACCGGGGAGCTGTTTTTT. It translates to CASRATGELFF.

This clonotype was detected many times. The chain links TRBV4-3 to TRBJ1-4; no reliable D call. V was shortened by 0 bases and J by 0 bases, with 8 bases between the two germline ends. The CDR3 sequence is 16 residues long. CDR1 is LGHNA and CDR2 is YSLEER in the germline V gene. The CDR3, as DNA: TGCGCCAGCAGCCAAGACGACATTTCAACTAATGAAAAACTGTTTTTT. This encodes CASSQDDISTNEKLFF.

This clonotype was seen more than once but under ten times. The V and J genes are TRBV4-1 and TRBJ2-5; 8 bases match TRBD2. Per germline, CDR1 MGHRA and CDR2 YSYEKL. The V and J ends lost 5 bases and 5 bases, in that order; junction bases with no gene match: 13. The length of the CDR3 is 16 residues. CDR3 sequence (DNA): TGCGCCAGCAGCTACGTCATAGCGGGGAGGACTGAGACCCAGTACTTC. Amino acid sequence: CASSYVIAGRTETQYF.

At least ten counts were recorded for this clonotype. The chain joins TRBV7-2 to TRBJ2-3; 10 bases line up with TRBD1. The V gene end was trimmed by 2 bases and the J gene end by 4 bases; junction bases not matched to a gene: 3. Looked up from germline, CDR1 is SGHTA and CDR2 is FQGNSA. CDR3 length: 15 amino acids. The CDR3 coding sequence is TGTGCCAGCAGCTTACGGGACAGGGGCTCAGATACGCAGTATTTT. It codes for CASSLRDRGSDTQYF. Full variable domain (outside the CDR3, taken from reference TRBV7-2 and TRBJ2-3): GAGVSQSPSNKVTEKGKDVELRCDPISGHTALYWYRQSLGQGLEFLIYFQGNSAPDKSGLPSDRFSAERTGGSVSTLTIQRTQQEDSAVYLCASSLRDRGSDTQYFGPGTRLTVL.

Only a few counts were recorded for this clonotype. This chain links TRBV7-9 with TRBJ1-5; perhaps TRBD1 as D (5 bases). Germline-derived CDR1 and CDR2 are SEHNR and FQNEAQ (reference sequence). The germline V and J ends were trimmed by 3 bases and 3 bases, with 12 bases remaining between them. This CDR3 comprises 15 residues. CDR3 in amino acids: CASSFNVGVNQPQHF. In DNA, the CDR3 is TGTGCCAGCAGCTTTAATGTAGGGGTCAATCAGCCCCAGCATTTT.

The chain couples TRBV19 to TRBJ2-7, with a tentative D call TRBD2 (6 bases). The germline V gene encodes CDR1 LNHDA and CDR2 SQIVND (reference sequence). Trimming cost V 6 bases and J 6 bases, with 12 bases left between them. CDR3 length: 12 residues. The CDR3 loop reads CASSHLATEQYF. The CDR3 DNA reads TGTGCCAGTAGCCATCTAGCGACCGAGCAGTACTTC.

This clonotype was observed at least ten times. The genes are TRBV6-1 and TRBJ2-2, with TRBD1 identical over 10 bases. V gave up 5 bases and J gave up 7 bases; unmatched junction bases: 7. CDR1 is MNHNS, CDR2 SASEGT, per germline. This CDR3 has 15 residues. CDR3 sequence reads: CASSPGTGVGGELFF. The CDR3 nucleotides read TGTGCCAGCAGTCCCGGGACAGGGGTCGGCGGGGAGCTGTTTTTT.

This chain connects TRBV27 to TRBJ1-5; 7 nucleotides agree with TRBD1. Looked up from germline, CDR1 is MNHEY and CDR2 is SMNVEV (reference sequence). The CDR3 sequence is 14 residues long. The trim removed 5 bases at V and 6 bases at J, leaving 7 bases unmatched. In DNA form, the CDR3 reads TGTGCCAGCAGTGGTCCAGGGGGGGGTCAGCCCCAGCATTTT. It encodes CASSGPGGGQPQHF.

The chain has TRBV5-4 and TRBJ2-1, with 7 positions matching TRBD2. Germline assignment: CDR1 SGHNT and CDR2 YYREEE (reference sequence). V shed 0 bases and J 7 bases; nucleotides not matched to a gene: 7. The CDR3 consists of 15 residues. The CDR3 DNA reads TGTGCCAGCAGCTTGGGGGGACTAAGCGGAAATGAGCAGTTCTTC. This codes for CASSLGGLSGNEQFF.

The chain joins TRBV6-2 or TRBV6-3 to TRBJ1-2, with D possibly TRBD1 on 5 matching bases. This CDR3 is built from 14 residues. Germline CDR1 and CDR2: MNHEY and SVGEGT. Trimming took off 0 bases at V and 0 bases at J, with 5 bases between the two ends. The CDR3 sequence is CASSYSTANYGYTF. The CDR3 nucleotides are TGTGCCAGCAGTTACTCGACAGCTAACTATGGCTACACCTTC.

The chain couples TRBV5-4 to TRBJ2-5, with D unclear. Germline loops: CDR1 SGHNT, CDR2 YYREEE (reference sequence). This CDR3 comprises 12 residues. V lost 4 bases, J lost 2 bases, and 6 bases lay in between. The DNA for the CDR3 is TGTGCCAGCAGCAATTATCAAGAGACCCAGTACTTC. As protein: CASSNYQETQYF. The full variable domain, in which reference TRBV5-4 and TRBJ2-5 provide the parts outside the CDR3, is ETGVTQSPTHLIKTRGQQVTLRCSSQSGHNTVSWYQQALGQGPQFIFQYYREEENGRGNFPPRFSGLQFPNYSSELNVNALELDDSALYLCASSNYQETQYFGPGTRLLVL.

The genes are TRBV6-1 and TRBJ1-2; D perhaps matches TRBD1 (5 bases). CDR1 is MNHNS and CDR2 is SASEGT in the germline V gene. The CDR3 runs 15 residues. The V gene lost 6 bases and the J gene lost 8 bases, with 22 bases spanning the gap. This CDR3 reads CASSRGTQGVGGYTF. The CDR3 DNA reads as TGTGCCAGCAGCCGCGGAACTCAGGGAGTCGGAGGCTACACCTTC.

This clonotype was counted between two and nine times. The genes are TRBV6-5 and TRBJ2-6; D call uncertain. V lost 5 bases, J lost 1 base, and 9 bases lay in between. The CDR3 has 15 amino acids. The V gene's germline CDR1 is MNHEY and CDR2 SVGAGI. CDR3 residues: CASSLQRSGANVLTF. The CDR3 nucleotides are TGTGCCAGCAGTCTACAAAGATCTGGGGCCAACGTCCTGACTTTC.